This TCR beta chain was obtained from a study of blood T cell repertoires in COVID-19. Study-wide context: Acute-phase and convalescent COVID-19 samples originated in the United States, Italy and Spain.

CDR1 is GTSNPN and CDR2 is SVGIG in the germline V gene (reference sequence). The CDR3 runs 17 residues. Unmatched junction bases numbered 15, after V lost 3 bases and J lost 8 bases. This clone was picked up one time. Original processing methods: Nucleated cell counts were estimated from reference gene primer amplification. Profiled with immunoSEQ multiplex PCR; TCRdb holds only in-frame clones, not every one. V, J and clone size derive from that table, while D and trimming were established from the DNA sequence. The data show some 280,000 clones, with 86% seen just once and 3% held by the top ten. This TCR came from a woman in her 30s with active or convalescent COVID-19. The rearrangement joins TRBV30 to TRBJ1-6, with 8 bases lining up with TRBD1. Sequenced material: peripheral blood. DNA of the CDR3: TGTGCCTGGAGAGCAGCACAACCCAGGGGGCCTGATTCACCCCTCCACTTT. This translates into CAWRAAQPRGPDSPLHF.